This T cell receptor (beta chain) was obtained from a study of regulatory T cells in long-lasting Graves disease. Study results and caveats: Newly diagnosed disease favored TRBV20-1 and TRBJ2-1 over persistent disease. TCR diversity was lower in persistent Graves' patients than in newly diagnosed ones.

This clonotype was counted a few times. The antigen is undetermined. The germline CDR1 and CDR2 sequences are SGHDT and YYEEEE. The ends lost 1 base at V and 5 bases at J; junction bases unmatched: 7. This CDR3 comprises 16 residues. Time point: persistent/refractory GD, antithyroid drugs over 5 years with positive TRAb. The TCR library was made from RNA that had been extracted from PBMCs in TRIzol. Enrollment of patients was through an endocrinology department in Xi'an, China. iRepertoire HTBI primers and Arm-PCR of CDR3 regions built TCR beta libraries. TCRdb re-analysed the multiplex PCR reads in MiXCR, keeping a single row per CDR3 protein. This sample has fewer than 400,000 distinct CDR3 sequences, with 20% to 25% found just once.

The V gene is TRBV5-6, the J gene TRBJ2-2, with TRBD2 identical over 8 bases. The material was peripheral blood mononuclear cells (PBMCs), obtained when the disease was refractory, from a patient treated with antithyroid drugs. This receptor was taken from a female donor with Graves disease. CDR3 amino acids: CASSLWTGGPTGELFF. DNA for the CDR3: TGTGCCAGCAGCTTGTGGACGGGAGGGCCGACCGGGGAGCTGTTTTTT.